This entry concerns a single TCR beta chain. This entry comes from a study of shared clonotypes between healthy human individuals. The table came from immunoSEQ multiplex PCR; TCRdb's copy has only in-frame clones and leaves some out. The sample records 170,000 or so clones, 66% being singletons. CDR3 length equals 12 residues. CDR1 is SGHRS and CDR2 is YFSETQ in the germline V gene. The V end lost 5 bases, the J end lost 2 bases, and 7 bases lay between the germline ends. The clonotype was recovered from a man younger than 45 in good health. The chain carries TRBV5-1 and TRBJ2-5, with D possibly TRBD1 on 5 matching bases. The sample comprised memory CD4+ T cells sorted from blood. As to subset: CD45RA-negative fraction. The CDR3 is CASRRQQETQYF. CDR3 coding DNA: TGCGCCAGCAGGAGACAGCAAGAGACCCAGTACTTC.